Listed below are T cell receptor beta chains from one sample, sequenced in a study of T cell responses to AZD1222 COVID-19 vaccine. The table came from immunoSEQ multiplex PCR; TCRdb's copy has only in-frame clones and leaves some out. The repertoire consists of under 100,000 clones, with more than 70% occurring once and the leading ten covering roughly 3%. The sample consisted of peripheral blood, taken on day 0 of AZD1222 vaccination. The receptors stem from an adult in good health. Both conserved end residues are part of each CDR3. A D gene is named only where the DNA matches it firmly. Clone size is shown for a subset of rows, as once, few, many or a class of expanded clone.

j_call v_call clone_size d_call cdr3_aa cdr3_nt
TRBJ1-1 TRBV4-1 few . CASTRDTEAFF TGCGCCAGCACACGGGACACTGAAGCTTTCTTT
TRBJ1-2 TRBV6-6 once TRBD1 CASSSDRGPGGYTF TGTGCCAGCAGTTCGGACAGGGGGCCGGGCGGCTACACCTTC
TRBJ1-2 TRBV5-5 . . CASSSTVGGSSGYTF TGTGCCAGCAGCTCGACGGTTGGGGGGTCCTCTGGCTACACCTTC
TRBJ2-7 TRBV25-1 . . CASRAWDGYEQYF TGTGCCAGCAGAGCTTGGGACGGCTACGAGCAGTACTTC
TRBJ1-2 TRBV5-1 . . CASSFNTLNYGYTF TGCGCCAGCAGCTTCAACACACTTAACTATGGCTACACCTTC
TRBJ1-5 TRBV9 . . CASSVDRADQPQHF TGTGCCAGCAGCGTAGACAGGGCGGATCAGCCCCAGCATTTT
TRBJ1-1 TRBV6-5 . . CASSYSRFNTEAFF TGTGCCAGCAGTTACTCGAGGTTCAACACTGAAGCTTTCTTT
TRBJ1-5 TRBV30 . . CAWGDGGNQPQHF TGTGCCTGGGGCGATGGTGGTAATCAGCCCCAGCATTTT
TRBJ1-1 TRBV9 . . CASSGREVGNTEAFF TGTGCCAGCAGCGGCCGGGAAGTCGGGAACACTGAAGCTTTCTTT
TRBJ1-5 TRBV7-2 . . CASSLRQGGGQPQHF TGTGCCAGCAGCTTACGGCAGGGAGGCGGTCAGCCCCAGCATTTT
TRBJ1-1 TRBV5-1 . . CASSLAWGPNTEAFF TGCGCCAGCAGCTTGGCGTGGGGCCCGAACACTGAAGCTTTCTTT
TRBJ2-6 TRBV28 few TRBD1 CASRSTGAGANVLTF TGTGCCAGCAGGTCTACAGGGGCTGGGGCCAACGTCCTGACTTTC
TRBJ2-4 TRBV15 few . CATSREARLAKNIQYF TGTGCCACCAGCAGAGAAGCCCGACTAGCCAAAAACATTCAGTACTTC
TRBJ1-2 TRBV2 . TRBD1 CASSGGQDYGYTF TGTGCCAGCAGCGGGGGACAGGACTATGGCTACACCTTC
TRBJ1-2 TRBV7-6 . . CASSKIQGPHGYTF TGTGCCAGCAGCAAAATACAGGGTCCCCATGGCTACACCTTC
TRBJ1-1 TRBV19 . . CAMAIGRNTEAFF TGTGCCATGGCCATCGGGCGAAACACTGAAGCTTTCTTT
TRBJ1-3 TRBV19 . . CASSIDVSGNTIYF TGTGCCAGTAGTATAGACGTATCCGGAAACACCATATATTTT
TRBJ2-4 TRBV28 . TRBD1 CASSPDRGGLWNIQYF TGTGCCAGCAGCCCAGACAGGGGGGGTTTGTGGAACATTCAGTACTTC
TRBJ2-2 TRBV11-3 . . CASSLDRDRKFTGELFF TGTGCCAGCAGCTTAGACCGGGACCGAAAATTCACCGGGGAGCTGTTTTTT
TRBJ2-1 TRBV27 . . CASSLLRAGGPQQFF TGTGCCAGCAGTTTATTGAGGGCCGGGGGGCCCCAGCAGTTCTTC
TRBJ2-6 TRBV19 . . CASSIDLSSGANVLTF TGTGCCAGTAGTATAGATCTGAGCTCTGGGGCCAACGTCCTGACTTTC
TRBJ1-2 TRBV6-5 . . CASSRIRGYGYTF TGTGCCAGCAGCCGCATAAGGGGGTATGGCTACACCTTC
TRBJ1-2 TRBV5-1 . . CASSLVGGEDYGYTF TGCGCCAGCAGCTTGGTTGGCGGCGAGGACTATGGCTACACCTTC
TRBJ1-2 TRBV7-2 . TRBD1 CASRYPRGTNYGYTF TGTGCCAGCAGGTACCCCAGGGGGACTAACTATGGCTACACCTTC
TRBJ1-1 TRBV6-6 . . CASSYSPGVGTEAFF TGTGCCAGCAGTTACTCTCCAGGAGTCGGCACTGAAGCTTTCTTT
TRBJ2-7 TRBV27 . . CASSSSYEQYF TGTGCCAGCAGTTCCTCCTACGAGCAGTACTTC
TRBJ1-1 TRBV12-3/TRBV12-4 . . CASSSRRDTEAFF TGTGCCAGCAGTTCGCGGAGGGACACTGAAGCTTTCTTT
TRBJ2-7 TRBV18 . . CASSPSGWDYEQYF TGTGCCAGCTCACCTTCGGGGTGGGACTACGAGCAGTACTTC
TRBJ1-1 TRBV30 . . CAWSVRKEGWSTEAFF TGTGCCTGGAGTGTACGAAAAGAGGGTTGGAGCACTGAAGCTTTCTTT
TRBJ2-1 TRBV12-5 . . CASGLSGISYNEQFF TGTGCTAGTGGTTTGTCGGGGATCTCCTACAATGAGCAGTTCTTC
TRBJ1-6 TRBV6-6 . . CASSSAPYNSPLHF TGTGCCAGCAGCAGCGCTCCCTATAATTCACCCCTCCACTTT
TRBJ1-2 TRBV12-3/TRBV12-4 . . CASSPTNYGYTF TGTGCCAGCAGCCCAACTAACTATGGCTACACCTTC
TRBJ1-3 TRBV12-3/TRBV12-4 . . CASSHRLDTIYF TGTGCCAGTAGTCACCGTTTAGACACCATATATTTT
TRBJ2-5 TRBV27 . . CASSLSFQGWGQETQYF TGTGCCAGCAGTTTATCGTTTCAGGGTTGGGGACAAGAGACCCAGTACTTC
TRBJ1-2 TRBV9 . . CASSVNTNYGYTF TGTGCCAGCAGCGTAAACACCAACTATGGCTACACCTTC
TRBJ2-1 TRBV11-3 . . CASAPLQYNEQFF TGTGCCAGCGCCCCTCTCCAGTACAATGAGCAGTTCTTC
TRBJ1-1 TRBV29-1 . TRBD1 CSVDSGGRTEAFF TGCAGCGTTGACTCAGGGGGAAGGACTGAAGCTTTCTTT
TRBJ2-2 TRBV9 . . CASTSGHYPDTGELFF TGTGCCAGCACCTCGGGACACTACCCAGACACCGGGGAGCTGTTTTTT
TRBJ2-6 TRBV6-5 . . CASSSSGAGANVLTF TGTGCCAGCAGCTCGTCAGGGGCTGGGGCCAACGTCCTGACTTTC
TRBJ2-3 TRBV20-1 . . CSASFRPLTSTDTQYF TGCAGTGCTAGTTTTCGGCCCCTAACTAGCACAGATACGCAGTATTTT
TRBJ2-1 TRBV6-5 . . CASSYSAQGGYNEQFF TGTGCCAGCAGTTACTCTGCACAGGGGGGGTACAATGAGCAGTTCTTC
TRBJ1-2 TRBV27 . TRBD1 CASSFIGQGVWNGYTF TGTGCCAGCAGTTTCATAGGACAGGGAGTATGGAATGGCTACACCTTC
TRBJ1-2 TRBV5-1 . TRBD1 CASSLGQGNYGYTF TGCGCCAGCAGCTTAGGACAGGGGAACTATGGCTACACCTTC
TRBJ1-1 TRBV5-1 . TRBD1 CASSRGQGEVTEAFF TGCGCCAGCAGCCGCGGACAGGGGGAAGTAACTGAAGCTTTCTTT
TRBJ1-6 TRBV27 . . CASTGDNNSPLHF TGTGCCAGCACCGGGGACAACAATTCACCCCTCCACTTT
TRBJ1-2 TRBV28 . . CASATGGNGYTF TGTGCCAGCGCGACAGGAGGAAATGGCTACACCTTC
TRBJ2-7 TRBV12-5 . . CASGLQGRHEQYF TGTGCTAGTGGTTTACAGGGTCGCCACGAGCAGTACTTC
TRBJ2-5 TRBV18 . . CASSPPGYETQYF TGTGCCAGCTCACCACCGGGTTACGAGACCCAGTACTTC
TRBJ1-1 TRBV19 few . CASSIRAGLEYTEAFF TGTGCCAGTAGTATCCGTGCAGGGTTGGAGTACACTGAAGCTTTCTTT
TRBJ2-3 TRBV11-2 . TRBD2 CASSGKGLAISYTQYF TGTGCCAGCAGCGGAAAGGGACTAGCCATTAGCTATACGCAGTATTTT
TRBJ2-2 TRBV5-5 . TRBD1 CASQGAGTGELFF TGTGCCAGCCAGGGGGCGGGCACCGGGGAGCTGTTTTTT
TRBJ1-6 TRBV3-1/TRBV3-2 . . CASSQGGAGRYSPLHF TGTGCCAGCAGCCAAGGAGGGGCAGGGAGGTACTCACCCCTCCACTTT
TRBJ1-1 TRBV5-1 . . CASSFRVETEAFF TGCGCCAGCAGCTTTCGGGTCGAGACTGAAGCTTTCTTT